This is a list of T cell receptor beta chains from one sample in a study of blood T cell repertoires in COVID-19. Assay used: immunoSEQ multiplex PCR; TCRdb lists only in-frame clones, some missing. This table holds under 70,000 clones, just under 90% found once. The specimen sequenced was peripheral blood. The receptor source for this set is an older woman with COVID-19, enrolled during active disease. CDR3s include the opening cysteine and the closing phenylalanine or tryptophan. D genes are given only for firm matches. Expanded clones are given a class, and other clones once, few, many or no size at all.

d_gene,abundance,v_gene,j_gene,CDR3aa,CDR3nt
-,-,TRBV7-8,TRBJ2-5,CASSLETGTQYF,TGTGCCAGCAGCTTAGAGACGGGGACCCAGTACTTC
-,-,TRBV2,TRBJ2-1,CASSDGEQFF,TGTGCCAGCAGTGACGGTGAGCAGTTCTTC
TRBD1,-,TRBV28,TRBJ1-2,CASRLYRSGGYGYTF,TGTGCCAGCAGACTTTATAGGTCAGGGGGCTATGGCTACACCTTC
-,-,TRBV15,TRBJ1-6,CATSRGKGSYNSPLHF,TGTGCCACCAGCCGGGGGAAAGGCTCCTATAATTCACCCCTCCACTTT
TRBD1,-,TRBV5-6,TRBJ1-1,CASSRPGTGYRTAFF,TGTGCCAGCAGCCGACCCGGGACAGGGTACCGGACGGCTTTCTTT
-,few,TRBV18,TRBJ2-3,CASSPPVTTDTQYF,TGTGCCAGCTCACCACCGGTGACAACAGATACGCAGTATTTT
TRBD2,-,TRBV5-1,TRBJ2-7,CASSLAAREQDEQYF,TGCGCCAGCAGCTTGGCCGCGCGGGAGCAGGACGAGCAGTACTTC
TRBD2,-,TRBV10-3,TRBJ2-1,CAISVSGPYNEQFF,TGTGCCATCAGTGTTAGCGGGCCCTACAATGAGCAGTTCTTC
TRBD2,-,TRBV7-9,TRBJ2-1,CASSLGVGGNHNEQFF,TGTGCCAGCAGCTTAGGGGTGGGAGGGAATCACAATGAGCAGTTCTTC
-,-,TRBV2,TRBJ1-1,CASSLQAQNTEAFF,TGTGCCAGCAGTCTACAGGCCCAGAACACTGAAGCTTTCTTT
TRBD2,-,TRBV2,TRBJ2-7,CASSEAFTLSGRTYEQYF,TGTGCCAGCAGTGAAGCGTTCACCCTTAGCGGGAGGACCTACGAGCAGTACTTC
-,-,TRBV30,TRBJ1-1,CAWSSGGAYTEAFF,TGTGCCTGGAGTTCGGGGGGGGCTTACACTGAAGCTTTCTTT
TRBD1,few,TRBV24-1,TRBJ2-5,CATSRDREETQYF,TGTGCCACCAGTCGGGACAGGGAAGAGACCCAGTACTTC
-,few,TRBV7-2,TRBJ2-3,CASSLPVTDTQYF,TGTGCCAGCAGCTTACCGGTGACAGATACGCAGTATTTT
-,-,TRBV6-5,TRBJ1-2,CASSWAGSNYGYTF,TGTGCCAGCAGTTGGGCAGGCTCTAACTATGGCTACACCTTC
-,-,TRBV6-5,TRBJ1-3,CASSYSTTVSGNTIYF,TGTGCCAGCAGTTACTCGACAACCGTCTCTGGAAACACCATATATTTT
TRBD2,-,TRBV27,TRBJ2-5,CASSLGGVLETQYF,TGTGCCAGCAGTCTCGGGGGGGTATTGGAGACCCAGTACTTC
-,-,TRBV7-8,TRBJ1-6,CASSLRGNSPLHF,TGTGCCAGCAGCTTGAGGGGGAATTCACCCCTCCACTTT
-,-,TRBV18,TRBJ1-5,CASSPYRDQPQHF,TGTGCCAGCTCACCGTACAGAGATCAGCCCCAGCATTTT
TRBD2,-,TRBV19,TRBJ2-1,CASAPLAGVDGEQFF,TGTGCCAGCGCACCACTAGCGGGAGTGGATGGTGAGCAGTTCTTC
-,-,TRBV4-1,TRBJ1-2,CASSQYRQDYGYTF,TGCGCCAGCAGCCAGTACAGACAGGACTATGGCTACACCTTC
TRBD1,-,TRBV28,TRBJ1-5,CASSLGTVNQPQHF,TGTGCCAGCAGTCTAGGGACAGTCAATCAGCCCCAGCATTTT
-,-,TRBV14,TRBJ2-7,CASSQVLAAVPQYF,TGTGCCAGCAGCCAAGTACTAGCCGCCGTGCCGCAGTACTTC
-,-,TRBV10-2,TRBJ2-2,CASSESILRAGELFF,TGCGCCAGCAGTGAGTCGATTCTCAGGGCTGGGGAGCTGTTTTTT
-,few,TRBV7-9,TRBJ1-1,CASSLVLDSEAFF,TGTGCCAGCAGCTTAGTATTGGACAGCGAAGCTTTCTTT
TRBD2,-,TRBV19,TRBJ2-1,CAISPGTSGIGGQFF,TGTGCCATCTCTCCCGGGACTAGCGGGATAGGGGGGCAGTTCTTC
-,many,TRBV6-5,TRBJ1-1,CASSYPGNTEAFF,TGTGCCAGCAGTTACCCCGGGAACACTGAAGCTTTCTTT
-,once,TRBV2,TRBJ2-2,CASKRLAPNTGELFF,TGTGCCAGCAAGCGTCTAGCTCCGAACACCGGGGAGCTGTTTTTT
-,-,TRBV11-2,TRBJ2-7,CASSRTFEYEQYF,TGTGCCAGCAGTCGCACCTTTGAGTACGAGCAGTACTTC
-,-,TRBV6-6,TRBJ1-6,CASSYRGDNSPLHF,TGTGCCAGCAGTTACCGGGGAGATAATTCACCCCTCCACTTT
-,-,TRBV28,TRBJ2-7,CASSPLGRDNYEQYF,TGTGCCAGCAGCCCCTTGGGGCGGGATAATTACGAGCAGTACTTC
TRBD2,once,TRBV10-3,TRBJ2-5,CAISDSQAGGRETQYF,TGTGCCATCAGTGACTCCCAAGCGGGAGGGCGGGAGACCCAGTACTTC
-,-,TRBV18,TRBJ2-3,CASSPLTRVSWSDTQYF,TGTGCCAGCTCACCACTAACTAGGGTATCTTGGTCAGATACGCAGTATTTT
-,-,TRBV10-3,TRBJ2-5,CAISGGVQETQYF,TGTGCCATCAGTGGCGGGGTTCAAGAGACCCAGTACTTC
TRBD2,-,TRBV10-2,TRBJ2-1,CASSESTGLALYNEQFF,TGCGCCAGCAGTGAGTCCACGGGACTAGCGCTATACAATGAGCAGTTCTTC
TRBD1,-,TRBV7-6,TRBJ1-6,CASSPRQGSSYNSPLHF,TGTGCCAGCAGCCCTAGACAGGGGAGCTCCTATAATTCACCCCTCCACTTT
-,-,TRBV11-2,TRBJ2-6,CASSKAGTPSGANVLTF,TGTGCCAGCAGCAAAGCCGGGACTCCCTCTGGGGCCAACGTCCTGACTTTC
TRBD2,few,TRBV6-5,TRBJ2-7,CASSYSGSGSYEQYF,TGTGCCAGCAGTTACTCGGGTAGCGGGAGTTACGAGCAGTACTTC
-,-,TRBV2,TRBJ1-4,CASSGGRTNEKLFF,TGTGCCAGCAGTGGAGGCAGAACTAATGAAAAACTGTTTTTT